What follows describes a single T cell receptor (beta chain). Per the study methods: Amplification with reference gene primers provided the estimates of nucleated cell counts. Sequencing was performed with immunoSEQ multiplex PCR; in TCRdb, only in-frame clones are kept and a portion is missing. D and trimming were read from the DNA, whereas the V and J calls and clone size are those reported in that table. The data contain approximately 170,000 clones, approximately 81% of them singletons. The CDR3 is 14 residues long. In germline, CDR1 is LGHNA, CDR2 YNFKEQ. Trimming cost V 1 base and J 5 bases, with 9 bases left between them. These data come from a study of blood T cell repertoires in COVID-19. Study-wide background: The analysed material was cDNA or gDNA that came from T cells, B-cell-depleted T cells, or PBMCs.

This rearrangement joins TRBV4-2 to TRBJ1-5; D call uncertain. The sample comprised peripheral blood. This TCR was recovered from a woman of 80 years or more with active or convalescent COVID-19. CDR3 protein: CASSQVAGDQPQHF. In DNA form, the CDR3 reads TGTGCCAGCAGCCAAGTTGCCGGGGATCAGCCCCAGCATTTT.